This T cell receptor (beta chain) was found in a study of cytomegalovirus exposure and HLA in healthy donors. Overall study: 81% of roughly 430 genotyped donors fell in the Caucasian-associated ancestry cluster.

The study sampled nominally healthy donors, though unrecorded immune exposures were likely. Remarks on this clone: Its specificity is unknown.

PCR was performed using 60 Vbeta and 13 Jbeta primers. Assay used: immunoSEQ multiplex PCR; TCRdb lists only in-frame clones, some missing. This table holds around 170,000 clones, 75% to 85% found once. The germline CDR1 and CDR2 sequences are SGHRS and YFSETQ. The germline V and J ends were trimmed by 4 bases and 0 bases, with 8 bases remaining between them. The CDR3 runs to 13 residues. The study's findings and limits: The authors considered a cluster of highly shared sequence variants likely to be a sequencing artifact. Most TCR sequences showed up rarely, but some public TCRs showed up in many donors.

The sequenced material came from PBMCs. The chain is built from TRBV5-1 and TRBJ2-7; D possibly corresponds to TRBD2 (5 bases). The sequence was obtained from a woman aged 30 to 39 in good health and CMV-seropositive. CDR3 bases: TGCGCCAGCAGCCCGGGAAACTCCTACGAGCAGTACTTC. It yields the protein CASSPGNSYEQYF. The full variable domain, in which reference TRBV5-1 and TRBJ2-7 provide the parts outside the CDR3, is KAGVTQTPRYLIKTRGQQVTLSCSPISGHRSVSWYQQTPGQGLQFLFEYFSETQRNKGNFPGRFSGRQFSNSRSEMNVSTLELGDSALYLCASSPGNSYEQYFGPGTRLTVT.